One and the same sample provided the 9 T cell receptor beta chains below, sequenced in a study of vaccination effects on CD4 cells after COVID-19. Method: immunoSEQ multiplex PCR; TCRdb's copy keeps in-frame clones and lacks some. The sample lists about 54,000 clones, roughly 80% occurring once. Peptide-pool stimulation followed by sequencing identified expanded antigen-specific CD4+ clonotypes in the ViraFEST assay. Subsequent to a culture period of less than twelve days, CD4+ T cells were isolated. These receptors have no identified antigens. The source material was CD4+ T cells from PBMCs cultured with HCoV-229E spike peptides, sampled before COVID-19 vaccination. Receptors originate from a human donor who received a COVID-19 vaccine.

J is TRBJ1-2 and V is TRBV5-6, with no clear D. Trimming left V 0 bases short and J 3 bases short, with 9 bases between. The CDR3 spans 14 residues. Germline V lookup: CDR1 SGHDT, CDR2 YYEEEE. The CDR3 sequence: CASSLAWTDYGYTF. The CDR3 DNA is TGTGCCAGCAGCTTGGCGTGGACGGACTATGGCTACACCTTC.

The rearrangement joins TRBV30 to TRBJ1-1; the D is unclear. The CDR3 is made up of 14 amino acids. V was shortened by 1 base and J by 1 base, with 10 bases between the two germline ends. The germline V gene encodes CDR1 GTSNPN and CDR2 SVGIG (reference sequence). CDR3 nucleotides: TGTGCCTGGAGTGCGAACAGAAAGAACACTGAAGCTTTCTTT. Translation gives CAWSANRKNTEAFF.

This clone was seen a handful of times. CDR3 loop: CASSAESVNYGYTF. Here the CDR3 DNA reads TGTGCCAGTAGTGCCGAATCGGTGAACTATGGCTACACCTTC. This sequence joins TRBV19 and TRBJ1-2, with D unresolved. Trimming stripped 5 bases from V and 2 bases from J, with 12 bases between. There are 14 residues in the CDR3. Germline V gene data show CDR1 as LNHDA and CDR2 as SQIVND (reference sequence).

This clone appeared a single time. This sequence joins TRBV3-1 (or the pseudogene TRBV3-2) and TRBJ2-7; a weak D match, TRBD2 (5 bases). V was cut by 1 base and J by 3 bases, with 13 bases left in between. This CDR3 is built from 15 residues. Germline loops: CDR1 LGHDT, CDR2 YNNKEL (reference sequence). The chain's CDR3 is CASSQGLAASYEQYV. Written as DNA, the CDR3 is TGTGCCAGCAGCCAAGGCCTAGCCGCAAGCTACGAGCAGTACGTC.

The rearrangement links TRBV7-7 to TRBJ2-2, with D unresolved. This CDR3 has 18 amino acids. CDR1 SSHAT and CDR2 FNYEAQ come from the germline V gene (reference sequence). V shed 1 base and J shed 2 bases, with 17 bases lying between them. CDR3 sequence (DNA): TGTGCCAGCAGCTTAGAGGTGTTTAGGGAAACAAACACCGGGGAGCTGTTTTTT. Protein product: CASSLEVFRETNTGELFF.

The genes are TRBV7-9 and TRBJ1-2; a weak D match, TRBD1 (6 bases). CDR3 length: 13 residues. The V end lost 5 bases, the J end lost 1 base, and 8 bases lay between the germline ends. CDR1 is SEHNR and CDR2 is FQNEAQ in the germline V gene (reference sequence). The CDR3 sequence: CASSQGGNYGYTF. The CDR3 DNA is TGTGCCAGCAGCCAAGGGGGTAACTATGGCTACACCTTC.

The rearrangement links TRBV28 to TRBJ2-5; 8 bases align to TRBD2. V lost 5 bases, J lost 3 bases, and 8 bases stayed unmatched. CDR1 MDHEN and CDR2 SYDVKM come from the germline V gene. CDR3 length equals 15 residues. CDR3: CASSPGGAPKETQYF. The CDR3 nucleotides are TGTGCCAGCAGTCCCGGGGGGGCGCCCAAAGAGACCCAGTACTTC.

The gene calls are TRBV6-5 and TRBJ1-5, with unresolved D. Trimming took 0 bases from V and 7 from J, leaving 16 bases between them. Looked up from germline, CDR1 is MNHEY and CDR2 is SVGAGI. The CDR3 contains 16 residues. CDR3 nucleotide sequence: TGTGCCAGCAGTTACTCTGGCCCAGCGGGCCCCCAGCCCCAGCATTTT. Its translation: CASSYSGPAGPQPQHF.

The chain links TRBV2 to TRBJ2-5; D is uncertain. The CDR3 covers 14 residues. Germline V gene lookup returns CDR1 SNHLY and CDR2 FYNNEI. V lost 8 bases and J 2 bases, leaving 15 bases between the germline ends. The CDR3 loop reads CASCLSVIQETQYF. Here the CDR3 DNA reads TGTGCCAGCTGTCTTTCGGTTATACAAGAGACCCAGTACTTC. The full variable domain, its missing parts supplied by reference TRBV2 and TRBJ2-5, is EPEVTQTPSHQVTQMGQEVILRCVPISNHLYFYWYRQILGQKVEFLVSFYNNEISEKSEIFDDQFSVERPDGSNFTLKIRSTKLEDSAMYFCASCLSVIQETQYFGPGTRLLVL.